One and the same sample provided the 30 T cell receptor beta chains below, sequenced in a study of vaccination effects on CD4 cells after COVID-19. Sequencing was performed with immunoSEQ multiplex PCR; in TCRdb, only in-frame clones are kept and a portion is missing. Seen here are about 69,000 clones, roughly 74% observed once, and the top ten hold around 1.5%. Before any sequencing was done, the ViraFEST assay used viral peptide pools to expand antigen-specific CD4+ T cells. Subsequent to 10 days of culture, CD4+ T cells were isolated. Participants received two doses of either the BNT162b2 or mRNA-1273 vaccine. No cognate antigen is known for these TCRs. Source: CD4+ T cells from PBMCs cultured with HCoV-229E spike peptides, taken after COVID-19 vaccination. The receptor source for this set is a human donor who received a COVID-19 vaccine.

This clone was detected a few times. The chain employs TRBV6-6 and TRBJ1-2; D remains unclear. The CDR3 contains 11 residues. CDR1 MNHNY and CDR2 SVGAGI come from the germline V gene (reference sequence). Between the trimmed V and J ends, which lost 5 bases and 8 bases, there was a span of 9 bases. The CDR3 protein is CASSRRGGYTF. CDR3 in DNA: TGTGCCAGCAGTAGACGTGGGGGCTACACCTTC.

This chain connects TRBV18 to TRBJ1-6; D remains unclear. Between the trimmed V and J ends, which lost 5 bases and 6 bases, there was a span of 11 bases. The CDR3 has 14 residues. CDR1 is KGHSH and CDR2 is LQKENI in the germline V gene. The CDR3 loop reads CASSEATGNSPLHF. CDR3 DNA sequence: TGTGCCAGCTCAGAGGCGACGGGTAATTCACCCCTCCACTTT.

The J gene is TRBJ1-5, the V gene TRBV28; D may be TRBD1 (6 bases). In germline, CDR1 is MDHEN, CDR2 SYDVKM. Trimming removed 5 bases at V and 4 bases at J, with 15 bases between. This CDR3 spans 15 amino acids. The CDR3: CASSMGGAGNQPQHF. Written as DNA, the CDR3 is TGTGCCAGCAGTATGGGGGGGGCTGGGAATCAGCCCCAGCATTTT.

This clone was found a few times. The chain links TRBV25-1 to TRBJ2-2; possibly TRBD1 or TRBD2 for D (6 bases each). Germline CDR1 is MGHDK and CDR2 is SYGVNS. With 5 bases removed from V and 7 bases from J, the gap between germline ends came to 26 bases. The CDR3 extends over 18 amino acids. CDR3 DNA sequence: TGTGCCAGCAGTCCCTTTTTAAACAGGGACGGGGGTAACGGGGAGCTGTTTTTT. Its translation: CASSPFLNRDGGNGELFF.

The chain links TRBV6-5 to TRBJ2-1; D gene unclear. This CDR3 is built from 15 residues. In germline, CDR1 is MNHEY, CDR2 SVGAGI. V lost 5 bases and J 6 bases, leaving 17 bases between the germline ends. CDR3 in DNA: TGTGCCAGCAGTCCCGACCAGCATCCCACCAATGAGCAGTTCTTC. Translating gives CASSPDQHPTNEQFF.

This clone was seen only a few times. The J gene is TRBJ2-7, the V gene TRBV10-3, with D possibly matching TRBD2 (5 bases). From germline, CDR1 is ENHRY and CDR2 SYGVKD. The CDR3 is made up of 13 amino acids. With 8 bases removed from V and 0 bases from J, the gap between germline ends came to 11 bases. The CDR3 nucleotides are TGTGCCATCTATGACGAGGGCTCCTACGAGCAGTACGTC. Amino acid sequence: CAIYDEGSYEQYV.

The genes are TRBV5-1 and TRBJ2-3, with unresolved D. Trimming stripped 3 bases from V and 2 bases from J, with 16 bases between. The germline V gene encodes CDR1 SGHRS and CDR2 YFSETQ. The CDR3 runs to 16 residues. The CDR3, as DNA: TGCGCCAGCAGCTGGCGAGACCCCCTCAACACAGATACGCAGTATTTT. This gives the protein CASSWRDPLNTDTQYF. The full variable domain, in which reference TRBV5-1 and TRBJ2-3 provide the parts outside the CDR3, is KAGVTQTPRYLIKTRGQQVTLSCSPISGHRSVSWYQQTPGQGLQFLFEYFSETQRNKGNFPGRFSGRQFSNSRSEMNVSTLELGDSALYLCASSWRDPLNTDTQYFGPGTRLTVL.

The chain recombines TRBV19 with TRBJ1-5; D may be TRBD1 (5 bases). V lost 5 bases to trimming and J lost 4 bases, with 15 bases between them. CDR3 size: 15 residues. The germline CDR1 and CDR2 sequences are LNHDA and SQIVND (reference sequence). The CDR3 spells CASSVLGRENQPQHF. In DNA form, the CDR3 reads TGTGCCAGTAGTGTATTGGGCAGGGAAAATCAGCCCCAGCATTTT.

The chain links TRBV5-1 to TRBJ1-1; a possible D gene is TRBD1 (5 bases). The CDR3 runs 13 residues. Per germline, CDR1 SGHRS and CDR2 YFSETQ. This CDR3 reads CASGQGMNTEAFF. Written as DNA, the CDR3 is TGCGCTAGCGGTCAGGGCATGAACACTGAAGCTTTCTTT.

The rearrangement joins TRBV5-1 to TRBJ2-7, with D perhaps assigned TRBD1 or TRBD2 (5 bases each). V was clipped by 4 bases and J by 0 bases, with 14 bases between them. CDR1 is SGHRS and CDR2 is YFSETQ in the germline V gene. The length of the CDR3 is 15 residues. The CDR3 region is CASSRGTESSYEQYV. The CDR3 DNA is TGCGCCAGCAGCCGAGGGACCGAGAGCTCCTACGAGCAGTACGTC.

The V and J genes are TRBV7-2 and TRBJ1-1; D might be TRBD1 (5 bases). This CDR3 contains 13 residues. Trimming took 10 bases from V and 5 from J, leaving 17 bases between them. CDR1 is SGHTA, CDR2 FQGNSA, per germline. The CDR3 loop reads CATSTKTETEAFF. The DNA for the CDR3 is TGTGCCACGTCGACTAAGACAGAAACTGAAGCTTTCTTT.

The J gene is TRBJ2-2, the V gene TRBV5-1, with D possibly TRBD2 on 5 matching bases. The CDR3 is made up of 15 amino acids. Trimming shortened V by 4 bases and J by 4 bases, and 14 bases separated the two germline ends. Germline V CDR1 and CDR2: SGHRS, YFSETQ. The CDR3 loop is CASSNGPRATGELFF. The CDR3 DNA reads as TGCGCCAGCAGCAACGGACCGAGGGCCACCGGGGAGCTGTTTTTT.

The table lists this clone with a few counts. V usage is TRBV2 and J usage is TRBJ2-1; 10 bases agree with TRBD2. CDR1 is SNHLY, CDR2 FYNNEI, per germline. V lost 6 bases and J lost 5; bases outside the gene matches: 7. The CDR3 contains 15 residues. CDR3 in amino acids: CASRRLAGENNEQFF. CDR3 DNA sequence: TGTGCCAGCAGGCGTCTAGCGGGGGAGAACAATGAGCAGTTCTTC.

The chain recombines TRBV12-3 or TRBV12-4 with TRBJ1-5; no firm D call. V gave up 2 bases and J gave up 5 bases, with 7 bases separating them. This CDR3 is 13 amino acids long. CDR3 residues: CASSLTRDQPQHF. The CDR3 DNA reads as TGTGCCAGCAGTTTAACACGGGATCAGCCCCAGCATTTT.

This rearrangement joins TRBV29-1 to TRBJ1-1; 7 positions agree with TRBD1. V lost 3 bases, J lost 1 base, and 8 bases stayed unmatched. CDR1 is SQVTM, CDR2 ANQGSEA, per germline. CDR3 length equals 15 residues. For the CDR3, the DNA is TGCAGCGTTGATCTTGGCGGGACAGCGAACACTGAAGCTTTCTTT. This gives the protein CSVDLGGTANTEAFF.

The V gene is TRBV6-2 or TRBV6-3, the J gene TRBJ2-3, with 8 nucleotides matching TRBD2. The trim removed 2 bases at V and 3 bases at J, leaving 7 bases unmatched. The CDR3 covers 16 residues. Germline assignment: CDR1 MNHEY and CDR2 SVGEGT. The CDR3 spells CASSYGRGGKTDTQYF. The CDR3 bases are TGTGCCAGCAGTTACGGTCGGGGGGGCAAAACAGATACGCAGTATTTT.

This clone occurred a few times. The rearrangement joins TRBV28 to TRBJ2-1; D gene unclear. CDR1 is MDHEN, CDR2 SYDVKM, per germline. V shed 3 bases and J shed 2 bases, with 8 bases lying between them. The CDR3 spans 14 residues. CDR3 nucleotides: TGTGCCAGCAGTTTTCGGGCCACCTACAATGAGCAGTTCTTC. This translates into CASSFRATYNEQFF.

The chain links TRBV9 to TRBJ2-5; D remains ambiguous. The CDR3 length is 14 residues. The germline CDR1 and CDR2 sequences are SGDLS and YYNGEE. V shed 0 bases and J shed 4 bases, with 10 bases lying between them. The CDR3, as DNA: TGTGCCAGCAGCGTAGTTCCGTCGGGAGAGACCCAGTACTTC. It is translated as CASSVVPSGETQYF.

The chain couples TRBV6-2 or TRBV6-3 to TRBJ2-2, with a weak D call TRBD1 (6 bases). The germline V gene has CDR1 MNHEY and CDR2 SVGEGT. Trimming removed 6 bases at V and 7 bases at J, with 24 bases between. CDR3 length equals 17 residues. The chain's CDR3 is CASSPRIGQGSSGELFF. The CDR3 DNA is TGTGCCAGCAGCCCTAGGATCGGGCAGGGGAGTAGCGGGGAGCTGTTTTTT.

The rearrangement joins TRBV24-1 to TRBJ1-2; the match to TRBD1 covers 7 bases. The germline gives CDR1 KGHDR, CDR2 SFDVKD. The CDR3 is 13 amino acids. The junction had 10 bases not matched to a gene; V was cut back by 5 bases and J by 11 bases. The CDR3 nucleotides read TGTGCCACCAGTGCGAGTTTAGGACAGGAGTACACCTTC. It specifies CATSASLGQEYTF.

Here the CDR3 reads CASSGDRGRPSSYNEQFF. The CDR3 coding sequence is TGCGCCAGCAGTGGAGATAGGGGGCGACCCAGCTCCTACAATGAGCAGTTCTTC. The chain couples TRBV10-1 to TRBJ2-1, with 7 bases aligning to TRBD1. The CDR3 totals 18 residues. Looked up from germline, CDR1 is WNHNN and CDR2 is SYGVQD (reference sequence). J lost 0 bases, V lost 4 bases, and 12 bases had no gene match.

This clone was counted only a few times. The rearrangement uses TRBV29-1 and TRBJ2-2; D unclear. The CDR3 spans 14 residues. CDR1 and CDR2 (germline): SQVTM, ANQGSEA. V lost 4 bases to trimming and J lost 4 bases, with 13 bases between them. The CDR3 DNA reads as TGCAGCGTTGGAGAAGGGTCGGGCACCGGGGAGCTGTTTTTT. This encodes CSVGEGSGTGELFF.

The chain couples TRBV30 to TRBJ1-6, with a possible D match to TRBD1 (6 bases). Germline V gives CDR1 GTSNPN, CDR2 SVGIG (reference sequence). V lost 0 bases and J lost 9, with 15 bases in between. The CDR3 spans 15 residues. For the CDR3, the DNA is TGTGCCTGGAGTGTTTTGGCCGGAGGGGGTTCACCCCTCCACTTT. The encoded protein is CAWSVLAGGGSPLHF.

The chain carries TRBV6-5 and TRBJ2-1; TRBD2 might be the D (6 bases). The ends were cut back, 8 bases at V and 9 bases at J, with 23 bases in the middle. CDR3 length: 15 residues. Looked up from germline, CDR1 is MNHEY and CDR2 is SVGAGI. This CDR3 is CASQRRLGVRGEQFF. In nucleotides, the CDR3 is TGTGCCAGCCAACGTAGACTAGGGGTTCGGGGTGAGCAGTTCTTC.

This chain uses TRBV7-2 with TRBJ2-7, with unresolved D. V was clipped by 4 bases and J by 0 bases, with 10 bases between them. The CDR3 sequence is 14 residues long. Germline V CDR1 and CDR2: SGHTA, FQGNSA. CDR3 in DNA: TGTGCCAGCAGCTCGACGGTTAGCTCCTACGAGCAGTACGTC. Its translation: CASSSTVSSYEQYV.

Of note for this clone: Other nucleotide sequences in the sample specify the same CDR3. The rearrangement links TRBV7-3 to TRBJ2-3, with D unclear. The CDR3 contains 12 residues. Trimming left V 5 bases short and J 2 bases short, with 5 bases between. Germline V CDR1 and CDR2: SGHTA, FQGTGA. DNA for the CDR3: TGTGCCAGCAGCCCAAACACAGATACGCAGTATTTT. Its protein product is CASSPNTDTQYF.

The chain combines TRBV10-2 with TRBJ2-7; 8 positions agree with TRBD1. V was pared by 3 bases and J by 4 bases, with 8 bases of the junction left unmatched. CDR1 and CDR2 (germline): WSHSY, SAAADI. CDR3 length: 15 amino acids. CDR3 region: CASSDQGQGWYEQYV. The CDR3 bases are TGCGCCAGCAGTGACCAAGGACAGGGTTGGTACGAGCAGTACGTC.

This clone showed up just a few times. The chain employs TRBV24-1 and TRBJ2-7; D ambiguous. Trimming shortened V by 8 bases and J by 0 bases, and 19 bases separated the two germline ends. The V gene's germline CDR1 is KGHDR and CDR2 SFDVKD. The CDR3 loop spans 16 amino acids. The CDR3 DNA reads TGTGCCACCATCGCTCTTAGGACGTTGAGCTCCTACGAGCAGTACGTC. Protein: CATIALRTLSSYEQYV.

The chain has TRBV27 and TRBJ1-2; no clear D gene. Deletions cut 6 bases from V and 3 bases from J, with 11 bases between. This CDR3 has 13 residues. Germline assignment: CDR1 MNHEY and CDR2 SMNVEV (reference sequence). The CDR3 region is CASSGNLDYGYTF. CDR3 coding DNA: TGTGCCAGCAGCGGAAACCTAGACTATGGCTACACCTTC.

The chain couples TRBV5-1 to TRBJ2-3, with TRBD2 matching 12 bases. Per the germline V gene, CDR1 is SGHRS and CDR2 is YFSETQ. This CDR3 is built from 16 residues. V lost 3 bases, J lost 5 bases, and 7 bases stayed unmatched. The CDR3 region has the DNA TGCGCCAGCAGCTCGATGACTAGCGGGGGTTTAGATACGCAGTATTTT. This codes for CASSSMTSGGLDTQYF.